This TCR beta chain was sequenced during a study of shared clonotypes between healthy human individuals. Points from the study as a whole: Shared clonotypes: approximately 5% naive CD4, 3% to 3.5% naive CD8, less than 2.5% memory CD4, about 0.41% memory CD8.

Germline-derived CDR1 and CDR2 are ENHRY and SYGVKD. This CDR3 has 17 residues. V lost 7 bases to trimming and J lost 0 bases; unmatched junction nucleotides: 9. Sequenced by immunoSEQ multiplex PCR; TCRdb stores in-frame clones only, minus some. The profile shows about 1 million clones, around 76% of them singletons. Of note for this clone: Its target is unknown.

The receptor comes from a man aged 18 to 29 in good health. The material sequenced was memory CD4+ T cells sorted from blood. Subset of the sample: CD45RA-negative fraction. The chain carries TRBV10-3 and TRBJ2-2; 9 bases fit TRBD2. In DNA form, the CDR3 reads TGTGCCATCACTAAAGATAGCGGGGGTACGAACACCGGGGAGCTGTTTTTT. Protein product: CAITKDSGGTNTGELFF.